Sequencing of this TCR beta chain was carried out in a study of cytomegalovirus exposure and HLA in healthy donors. Primers: 60 Vbeta forward and 13 Jbeta reverse. Libraries were prepared by immunoSEQ multiplex PCR; TCRdb keeps only in-frame clonotypes and omits some of them. The table has 170,000 or so clones, around 80% seen once. The V end lost 6 bases, the J end lost 10 bases, and 10 bases lay between the germline ends. Per the germline V gene, CDR1 is SNHLY and CDR2 is FYNNEI. The CDR3 loop spans 11 amino acids. V is TRBV2 and J is TRBJ1-5, with a possible D match to TRBD1 (5 bases). The clonotype comes from a woman aged 30 to 39 in good health and CMV-seropositive. Sequencing was carried out using PBMCs. The CDR3, as DNA: TGTGCCAGCAGGGGGGGATCCCCCCAGCATTTT. Its translation: CASRGGSPQHF.